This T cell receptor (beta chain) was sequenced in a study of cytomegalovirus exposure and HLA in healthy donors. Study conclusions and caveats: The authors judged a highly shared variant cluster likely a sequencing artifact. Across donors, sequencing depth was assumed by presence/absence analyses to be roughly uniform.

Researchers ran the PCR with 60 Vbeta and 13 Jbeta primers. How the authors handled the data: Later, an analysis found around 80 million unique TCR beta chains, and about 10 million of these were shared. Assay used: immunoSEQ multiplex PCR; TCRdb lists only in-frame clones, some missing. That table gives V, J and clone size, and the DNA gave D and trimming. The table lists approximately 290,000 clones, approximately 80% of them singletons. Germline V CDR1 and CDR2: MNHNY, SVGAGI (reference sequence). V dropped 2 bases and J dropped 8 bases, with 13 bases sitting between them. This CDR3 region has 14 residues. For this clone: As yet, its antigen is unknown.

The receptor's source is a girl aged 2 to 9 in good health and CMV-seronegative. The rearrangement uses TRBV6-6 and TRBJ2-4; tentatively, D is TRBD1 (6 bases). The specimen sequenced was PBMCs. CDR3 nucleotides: TGTGCCAGCAGTTACATTAGGGGGACCGACATTCAGTACTTC. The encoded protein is CASSYIRGTDIQYF.